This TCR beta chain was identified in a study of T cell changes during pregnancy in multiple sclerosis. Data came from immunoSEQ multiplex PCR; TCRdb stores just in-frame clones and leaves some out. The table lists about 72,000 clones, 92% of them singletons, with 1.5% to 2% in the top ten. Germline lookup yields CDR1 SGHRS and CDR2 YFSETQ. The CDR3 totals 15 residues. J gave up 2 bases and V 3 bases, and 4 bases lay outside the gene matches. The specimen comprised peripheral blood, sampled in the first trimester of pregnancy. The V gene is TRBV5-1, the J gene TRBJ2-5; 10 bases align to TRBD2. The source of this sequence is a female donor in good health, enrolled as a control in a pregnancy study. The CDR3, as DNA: TGCGCCAGCAGCTCGCTAGCGGGAGCTCAAGAGACCCAGTACTTC. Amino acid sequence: CASSSLAGAQETQYF.